The 27 T cell receptor beta chains below come from one sample, sequenced in a study of blood T cells in healthy people across ages (dated by TCRdb to the mid-2010s). Libraries were built with 5' RACE. Sequenced on an Illumina HiSeq 2500. A second PCR of about 7 to 12 cycles was performed with a sample-barcoded 5' primer and a J-beta primer mix. TCRdb's own reprocessing of the public reads used fastp at Q25 and MiXCR and kept productive beta chains. Every distinct CDR3 protein forms one entry, paired with its most common genes and DNA. The sample table holds 1.4 million or so distinct CDR3 sequences, of which approximately 39% were seen once. The ten largest clones add up to about 4% of the sample. The sample consisted of blood. The source is a woman aged 18-30 years in good health.

V gene TRBV5-1 combines with J gene TRBJ2-3, with 8 bases aligning to TRBD2. This CDR3 has 15 residues. In germline, CDR1 is SGHRS, CDR2 YFSETQ. The J segment lost 3 bases and the V segment lost 6 bases, leaving 9 bases of the junction unmatched. The CDR3: CASTFRGGGTDTQYF. The CDR3 DNA is TGCGCCAGCACCTTTCGCGGCGGGGGGACAGATACGCAGTATTTT.

The chain links TRBV7-8 to TRBJ1-5; perhaps TRBD1 as D (6 bases). From germline, CDR1 is SGHVS and CDR2 FQNEAQ. V gave up 4 bases and J gave up 2 bases, with 12 bases separating them. The CDR3 loop spans 15 amino acids. The DNA of the CDR3 is TGTGCCAGCAGCTCCCCAGGGGCAGGCAATCAGCCCCAGCATTTT. This translates into CASSSPGAGNQPQHF.

In its sample, this clonotype was seen a few times. This chain joins TRBV12-3 or TRBV12-4 and TRBJ1-2, with D unclear. Trimming cost V 2 bases and J 9 bases, with 16 bases left between them. CDR3 size: 14 residues. The CDR3 reads CASSLSAGPASYTF. CDR3 DNA sequence: TGTGCCAGCAGTTTAAGTGCGGGCCCCGCCAGCTACACCTTC.

The gene calls are TRBV11-2 and TRBJ1-2; tentative D call: TRBD1 (6 bases). CDR1 is SGHAT and CDR2 is FQNNGV in the germline V gene. There are 15 residues in the CDR3. V gave up 5 bases and J gave up 2 bases, with 15 bases separating them. CDR3 region: CASSPIEDRNYGYTF. CDR3 bases: TGTGCCAGCAGCCCCATCGAGGACAGAAACTATGGCTACACCTTC.

This clonotype was observed a handful of times. The J gene is TRBJ1-5, the V gene TRBV10-3; D is unresolved. Trimming shortened V by 4 bases and J by 0 bases, and 10 bases separated the two germline ends. Germline V gives CDR1 ENHRY, CDR2 SYGVKD. CDR3 length: 15 amino acids. This chain's CDR3 is CAISASQYSNQPQHF. In DNA form, the CDR3 reads TGTGCCATCAGTGCGTCACAGTATAGCAATCAGCCCCAGCATTTT.

This clonotype was recorded a few times. V and J are TRBV29-1 and TRBJ2-3; 7 bases are shared with TRBD2. In germline, CDR1 is SQVTM, CDR2 ANQGSEA. CDR3 length: 13 amino acids. V trimming: 5 bases; J trimming: 4 bases; junction bases outside the gene matches: 6. Written as DNA, the CDR3 is TGCAGCGTTCTAGGCGGGAGCGCAGATACGCAGTATTTT. Translating gives CSVLGGSADTQYF.

This rearrangement joins TRBV11-2 to TRBJ2-1; D is ambiguous. V lost 4 bases to trimming and J lost 12 bases, with 22 bases between them. This CDR3 spans 15 amino acids. CDR1 and CDR2 from the germline V gene are SGHAT and FQNNGV. CDR3 bases: TGTGCCAGCAGCTCCCTCCAGACTGACCAAATACGGCAGTTCTTC. Protein: CASSSLQTDQIRQFF.

The chain couples TRBV7-9 to TRBJ1-2; possibly TRBD1 for D (6 bases). CDR3 length: 12 amino acids. Germline CDR1 SEHNR, CDR2 FQNEAQ (reference sequence). V was pared by 3 bases and J by 11 bases, with 13 bases between. The CDR3 region has the DNA TGTGCCAGCAGCTTCTCCGACAGGCGGTACACCTTC. Translation gives CASSFSDRRYTF.

The chain couples TRBV6-5 to TRBJ2-1; D gene ambiguous. Germline CDR1 and CDR2: MNHEY and SVGAGI. Deletions cut 6 bases from V and 9 bases from J, with 18 bases between. The CDR3 contains 14 residues. In DNA form, the CDR3 reads TGTGCCAGCAGCTGGAAGGCCGTGGAATCTGAGCAGTTCTTC. The encoded protein is CASSWKAVESEQFF.

This clonotype has a count of ten or more. This sequence joins TRBV20-1 and TRBJ1-2; D might be TRBD1 (5 bases). Looked up from germline, CDR1 is DFQATT and CDR2 is SNEGSKA (reference sequence). The CDR3 runs 12 residues. Trimming shortened V by 5 bases and J by 2 bases, and 9 bases separated the two germline ends. DNA of the CDR3: TGCAGTGCTCGAGGGGCGAACTATGGCTACACCTTC. Encoded protein: CSARGANYGYTF.

J is TRBJ1-1 and V is TRBV10-3; a weak D match, TRBD1 (5 bases). The germline V and J ends were trimmed by 7 bases and 0 bases, with 9 bases remaining between them. The CDR3 covers 13 residues. Germline assignment: CDR1 ENHRY and CDR2 SYGVKD. CDR3 nucleotides: TGTGCCATCACGACAGAACTGAACACTGAAGCTTTCTTT. This sequence encodes CAITTELNTEAFF.

V gene TRBV4-3 combines with J gene TRBJ2-2; D gene unclear. This CDR3 region has 13 residues. Looked up from germline, CDR1 is LGHNA and CDR2 is YSLEER. V lost 8 bases and J lost 3, with 10 bases in between. CDR3 nucleotides: TGCGCCAGCTCGTGGGGTGACACCGGGGAGCTGTTTTTT. Protein sequence: CASSWGDTGELFF.

This clonotype was counted only a few times. The chain is built from TRBV12-3 or TRBV12-4 and TRBJ2-3, with D perhaps TRBD1 (5 bases). This CDR3 region has 16 residues. V dropped 1 base and J dropped 6 bases, with 17 bases sitting between them. The DNA of the CDR3 is TGTGCCAGCAGTTTAGGTCGTGGTAGGGGAACGGATACGCAGTATTTT. As protein: CASSLGRGRGTDTQYF.

The gene calls are TRBV7-2 and TRBJ2-5; D is possibly TRBD1 (6 bases). Germline assignment: CDR1 SGHTA and CDR2 FQGNSA. The CDR3 totals 16 residues. V was shortened by 1 base and J by 8 bases, with 20 bases between the two germline ends. The CDR3 reads CASSLGPGARRDTQYF. The CDR3 DNA reads as TGTGCCAGCAGCTTAGGCCCAGGGGCCCGCCGGGATACCCAGTACTTC.

This clonotype was counted between two and nine times. The chain employs TRBV14 and TRBJ2-7, with TRBD2 identical over 7 bases. Trimming removed 2 bases from V and 0 bases from J; junction bases left unmatched: 4. The CDR3 sequence is 15 residues long. Germline values: CDR1 SGHDN, CDR2 FVKESK. Here the CDR3 reads CASSQLAAFSYEQYF. In nucleotides, the CDR3 is TGTGCCAGCAGCCAACTAGCGGCATTCTCCTACGAGCAGTACTTC. Full variable domain (missing parts from reference TRBV14 and TRBJ2-7): EAGVTQFPSHSVIEKGQTVTLRCDPISGHDNLYWYRRVMGKEIKFLLHFVKESKQDESGMPNNRFLAERTGGTYSTLKVQPAELEDSGVYFCASSQLAAFSYEQYFGPGTRLTVT.

The chain employs TRBV12-3 or TRBV12-4 and TRBJ2-1; 8 positions agree with TRBD2. This CDR3 region has 15 residues. The junction had 7 bases not matched to a gene; V was cut back by 6 bases and J by 3 bases. The CDR3 sequence: CASRSGSRLYNEQFF. The DNA for the CDR3 is TGTGCCAGCAGAAGCGGGAGTCGCCTCTACAATGAGCAGTTCTTC.

V usage is TRBV6-2 or TRBV6-3 and J usage is TRBJ2-1; 9 bases line up with TRBD2. Germline V lookup: CDR1 MNHEY, CDR2 SVGEGT. CDR3 length: 16 residues. V gave up 5 bases and J gave up 5 bases; unmatched junction bases: 10. The DNA of the CDR3 is TGTGCCAGCAGTCTACCAAGCGGGGGGTGGAACAATGAGCAGTTCTTC. Residues: CASSLPSGGWNNEQFF.

The V call is TRBV12-3 or TRBV12-4, the J call TRBJ2-3; no firm D call. Trimming stripped 7 bases from V and 0 bases from J, with 11 bases between. CDR3 length: 14 amino acids. CDR3 coding DNA: TGTGCCAGCACCCTTGGGTTTAGCACAGATACGCAGTATTTT. It encodes CASTLGFSTDTQYF.

V gene TRBV28 combines with J gene TRBJ1-2; D not certain. Germline CDR1 MDHEN, CDR2 SYDVKM. V lost 8 bases and J lost 4, with 14 bases in between. The CDR3 sequence is 13 residues long. The CDR3 DNA follows: TGTGCCAGCCTCCCCACAAGGGTCTATGGCTACACCTTC. Encoded protein: CASLPTRVYGYTF.

The chain has TRBV5-4 and TRBJ2-3, with D perhaps TRBD1 (6 bases). The CDR3 is made up of 16 amino acids. Trimming left V 2 bases short and J 2 bases short, with 15 bases between. Germline values: CDR1 SGHNT, CDR2 YYREEE (reference sequence). CDR3: CASSFGQGTDTDTQYF. For the CDR3, the DNA is TGTGCCAGCAGCTTCGGGCAGGGGACGGACACAGATACGCAGTATTTT. Looking up the rest from reference TRBV5-4 and TRBJ2-3 gives the full variable domain: ETGVTQSPTHLIKTRGQQVTLRCSSQSGHNTVSWYQQALGQGPQFIFQYYREEENGRGNFPPRFSGLQFPNYSSELNVNALELDDSALYLCASSFGQGTDTDTQYFGPGTRLTVL.

This chain uses TRBV3-1 with TRBJ2-2, with D possibly being TRBD2 (6 bases). V shed 3 bases and J shed 4 bases, with 12 bases lying between them. The CDR3 is made up of 15 amino acids. Germline CDR1 is LGHDT and CDR2 is YNNKEL (reference sequence). CDR3 residues: CASSHHHSGTGELFF. As DNA, the CDR3 is TGTGCCAGCAGCCATCACCATAGCGGCACCGGGGAGCTGTTTTTT. Based on the CDR3 plus reference TRBV3-1 and TRBJ2-2, the full variable domain is DTAVSQTPKYLVTQMGNDKSIKCEQNLGHDTMYWYKQDSKKFLKIMFSYNNKELIINETVPNRFSPKSPDKAHLNLHINSLELGDSAVYFCASSHHHSGTGELFFGEGSRLTVL.

V gene TRBV4-1 combines with J gene TRBJ1-6, with D perhaps matching TRBD1 (6 bases). Trimming removed 0 bases at V and 9 bases at J, with 12 bases between. Germline assignment: CDR1 MGHRA and CDR2 YSYEKL. The CDR3 consists of 15 residues. The CDR3 DNA follows: TGCGCCAGCAGCCAAGACGAGGGGGGAAGTTCACCCCTCCACTTT. Amino acid sequence: CASSQDEGGSSPLHF.

This clonotype was seen more than once but under ten times. V gene TRBV9 combines with J gene TRBJ2-1; TRBD2 matches 8 bases. The V gene end was trimmed by 5 bases and the J gene end by 8 bases; junction bases not matched to a gene: 3. The CDR3 has 12 amino acids. Looked up from germline, CDR1 is SGDLS and CDR2 is YYNGEE. DNA of the CDR3: TGTGCCAGCAGTAGCGGGGCCGATGAGCAGTTCTTC. Amino acids: CASSSGADEQFF.

The CDR3 region is CASRVTTEAFF. CDR3 sequence (DNA): TGTGCCAGCAGGGTAACAACTGAAGCTTTCTTT. The genes are TRBV6-1 and TRBJ1-1, with D unresolved. Germline-derived CDR1 and CDR2 are MNHNS and SASEGT. V was cut by 6 bases and J by 5 bases, with 7 bases left in between. The CDR3 contains 11 residues.

This rearrangement joins TRBV6-2 or TRBV6-3 to TRBJ2-2; weak D call: TRBD2 (5 bases). Trimming removed 7 bases at V and 8 bases at J, with 17 bases between. Germline V CDR1 and CDR2: MNHEY, SVGEGT. This CDR3 spans 14 amino acids. CDR3 DNA: TGTGCCAGCACCCTCATTAGAGGCGGGGGGGAGCTGTTTTTT. Protein: CASTLIRGGGELFF.

Of note for this clonotype: At one boundary the junction diverges from the germline segment, which might be a read error. The rearrangement joins TRBV9 to TRBJ1-2, with a possible D match to TRBD1 (5 bases). This CDR3 contains 14 residues. The germline gives CDR1 SGDLS, CDR2 YYNGEE. The CDR3 DNA reads TGCGCCAGCAGTCACTCGGGGCAGGCTTATGGCTACACCTTC. Protein: CASSHSGQAYGYTF.

V and J are TRBV20-1 and TRBJ2-2; 7 bases line up with TRBD2. From germline, CDR1 is DFQATT and CDR2 SNEGSKA (reference sequence). The CDR3 sequence is 13 residues long. Trimming cost V 2 bases and J 5 bases; bases outside gene matches: 2. CDR3 in DNA: TGCAGTGCTAGATGGGGAGGGACCGGGGAGCTGTTTTTT. Protein product: CSARWGGTGELFF.